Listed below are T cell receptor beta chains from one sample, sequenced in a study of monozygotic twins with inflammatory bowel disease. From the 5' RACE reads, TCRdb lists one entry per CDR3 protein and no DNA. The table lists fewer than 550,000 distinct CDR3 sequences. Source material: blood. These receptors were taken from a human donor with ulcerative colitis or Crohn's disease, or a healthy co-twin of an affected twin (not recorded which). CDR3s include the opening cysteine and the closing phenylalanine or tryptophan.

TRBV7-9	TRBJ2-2	CASGLGGDQIF
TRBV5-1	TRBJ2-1	CASSLEGASSYNEQFF
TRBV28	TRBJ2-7	CASSFDGVSGYEQYF
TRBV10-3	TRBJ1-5	CAISESTPTDNQPQHF
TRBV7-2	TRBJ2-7	CASSSTPGNEQYF
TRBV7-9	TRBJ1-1	CASSLLTGLGTEAFF
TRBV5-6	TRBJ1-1	CASSFLGQGNTDPFF
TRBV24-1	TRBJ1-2	CATSDGTWEGYTF
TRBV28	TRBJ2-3	CASRPGQPIGTDTQYF
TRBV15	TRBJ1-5	CATSRGGGAKPQHF
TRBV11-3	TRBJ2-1	CASSFTGTYGGEQFF
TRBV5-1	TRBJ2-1	CASSSSGGNEQFF
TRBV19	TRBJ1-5	CASRPGTGGYNQPQHF
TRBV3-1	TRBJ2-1	CASSQEGLAHNEQFF
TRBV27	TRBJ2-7	CASSNRGLGDEQYF
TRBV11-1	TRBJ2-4	CASSLGSVAGGPANIQYF
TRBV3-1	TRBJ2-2	CASSQDWREENTGELFF
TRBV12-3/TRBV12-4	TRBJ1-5	CASRQATSNQPQHF
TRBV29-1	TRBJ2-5	CSVASLAGRKVTETQYF
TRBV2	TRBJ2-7	CASSGLSGGIYEQYF
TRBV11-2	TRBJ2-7	CASSLWGSSYEQYF
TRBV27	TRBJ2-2	CASSLVLSASRSGELFF